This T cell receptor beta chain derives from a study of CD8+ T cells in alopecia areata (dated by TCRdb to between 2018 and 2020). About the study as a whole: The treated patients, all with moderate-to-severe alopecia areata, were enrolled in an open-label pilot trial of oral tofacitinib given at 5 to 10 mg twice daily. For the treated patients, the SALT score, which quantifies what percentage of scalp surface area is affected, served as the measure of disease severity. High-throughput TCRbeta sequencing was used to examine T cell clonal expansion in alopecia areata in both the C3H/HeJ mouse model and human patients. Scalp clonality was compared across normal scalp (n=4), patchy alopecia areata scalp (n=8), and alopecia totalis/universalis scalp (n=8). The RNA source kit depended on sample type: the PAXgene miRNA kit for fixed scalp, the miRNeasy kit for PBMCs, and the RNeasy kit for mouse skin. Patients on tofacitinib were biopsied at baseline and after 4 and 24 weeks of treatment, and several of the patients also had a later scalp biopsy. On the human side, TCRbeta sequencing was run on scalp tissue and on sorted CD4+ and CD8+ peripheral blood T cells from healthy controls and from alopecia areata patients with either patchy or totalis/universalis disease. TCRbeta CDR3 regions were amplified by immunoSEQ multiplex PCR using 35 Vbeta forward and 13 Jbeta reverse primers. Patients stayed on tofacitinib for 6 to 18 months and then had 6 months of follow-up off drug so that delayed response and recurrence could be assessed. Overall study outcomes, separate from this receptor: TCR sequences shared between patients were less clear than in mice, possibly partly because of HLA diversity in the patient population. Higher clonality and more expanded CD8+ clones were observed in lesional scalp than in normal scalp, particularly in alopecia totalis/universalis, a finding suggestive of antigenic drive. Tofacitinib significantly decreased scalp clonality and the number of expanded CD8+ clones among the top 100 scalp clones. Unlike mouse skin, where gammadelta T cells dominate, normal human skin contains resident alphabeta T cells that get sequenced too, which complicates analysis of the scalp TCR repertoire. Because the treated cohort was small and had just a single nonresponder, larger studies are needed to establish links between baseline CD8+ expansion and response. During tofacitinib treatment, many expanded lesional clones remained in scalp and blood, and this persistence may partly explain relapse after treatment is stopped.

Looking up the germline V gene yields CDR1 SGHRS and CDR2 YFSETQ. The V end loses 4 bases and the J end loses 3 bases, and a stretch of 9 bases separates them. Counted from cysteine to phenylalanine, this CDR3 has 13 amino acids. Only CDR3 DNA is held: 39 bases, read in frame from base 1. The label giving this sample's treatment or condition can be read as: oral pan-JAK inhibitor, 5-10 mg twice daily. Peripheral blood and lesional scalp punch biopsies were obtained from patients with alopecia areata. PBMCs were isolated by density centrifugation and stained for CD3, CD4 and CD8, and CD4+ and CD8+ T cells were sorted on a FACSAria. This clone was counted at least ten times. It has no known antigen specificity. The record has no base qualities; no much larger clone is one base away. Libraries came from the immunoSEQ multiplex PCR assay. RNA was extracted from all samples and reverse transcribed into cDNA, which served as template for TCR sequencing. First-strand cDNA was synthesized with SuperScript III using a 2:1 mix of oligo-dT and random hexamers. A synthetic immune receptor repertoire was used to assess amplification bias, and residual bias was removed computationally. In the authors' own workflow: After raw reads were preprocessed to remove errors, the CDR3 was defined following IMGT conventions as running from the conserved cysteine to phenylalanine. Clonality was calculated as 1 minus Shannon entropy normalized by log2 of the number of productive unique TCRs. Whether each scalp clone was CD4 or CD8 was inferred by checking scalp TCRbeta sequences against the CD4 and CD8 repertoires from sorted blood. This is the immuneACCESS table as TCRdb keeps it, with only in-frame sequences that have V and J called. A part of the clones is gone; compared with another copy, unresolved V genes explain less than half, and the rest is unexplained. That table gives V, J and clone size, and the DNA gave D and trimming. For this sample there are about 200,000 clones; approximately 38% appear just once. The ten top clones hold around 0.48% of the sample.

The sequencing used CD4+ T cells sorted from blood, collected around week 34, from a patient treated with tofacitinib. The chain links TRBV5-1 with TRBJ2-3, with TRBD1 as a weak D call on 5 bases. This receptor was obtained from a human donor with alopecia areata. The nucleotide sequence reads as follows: TGCGCCAGCAGCGCAGGGTCGACAGATACGCAGTATTTT. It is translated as CASSAGSTDTQYF.